This T cell receptor (beta chain) came from a study of shared clonotypes between healthy human individuals. On the study more broadly: The composition of the donors was two women and a few men aged 18 to 49. Plates per donor: three CD4 naive, three CD4 memory, two CD8 naive, one CD8 memory. Findings and limits, study-wide: Some clonotypes were shared by all four sorted-subset donors, while others were not shared. The non-shared ones had lower generation probabilities than the shared ones.

V lost 1 base and J lost 0; bases outside the gene matches: 3. The CDR3 is made up of 17 amino acids. The germline gives CDR1 LNHDA, CDR2 SQIVND (reference sequence). Concerning this clone itself: Its antigen is unknown.

TCRdb's copy holds only in-frame clones and misses some; the assay was immunoSEQ multiplex PCR. The sample carries millions of clones, under 95% recorded once. It was CD45RO-negative cells, positively selected for CCR7, that made up naive CD8 cells, with terminally differentiated effector memory CD45RA+ cells excluded. None of the donors, who were healthy HIV-negative adults, had recently had acute infections or vaccinations. This sequence originates from a young man in good health. Some clones in this sample may be carry-over from other donors' samples. Sequenced: naive CD8+ T cells from PBMCs. The chain is built from TRBV19 and TRBJ2-6; 7 bases agree with TRBD1. In DNA, the CDR3 is TGTGCCAGTAGTATAGGGGACAGCAACTCTGGGGCCAACGTCCTGACTTTC. Residues: CASSIGDSNSGANVLTF.